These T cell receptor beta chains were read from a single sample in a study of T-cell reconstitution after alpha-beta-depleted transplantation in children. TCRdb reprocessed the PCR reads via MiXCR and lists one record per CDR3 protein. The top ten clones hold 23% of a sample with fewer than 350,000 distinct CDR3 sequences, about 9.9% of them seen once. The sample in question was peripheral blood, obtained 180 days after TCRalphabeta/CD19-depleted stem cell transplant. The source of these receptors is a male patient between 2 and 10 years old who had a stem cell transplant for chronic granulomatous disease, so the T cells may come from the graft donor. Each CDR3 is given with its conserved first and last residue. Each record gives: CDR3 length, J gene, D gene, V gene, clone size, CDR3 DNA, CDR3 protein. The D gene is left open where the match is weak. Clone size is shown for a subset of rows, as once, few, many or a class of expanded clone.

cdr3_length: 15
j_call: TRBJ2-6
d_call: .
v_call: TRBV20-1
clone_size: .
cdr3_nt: TGCAGTGCTAGACCCGATGAGTTTGGGGCCAACGTCCTGACTTTC
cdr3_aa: CSARPDEFGANVLTF

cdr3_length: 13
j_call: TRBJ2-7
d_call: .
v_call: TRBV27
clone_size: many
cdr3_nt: TGTGCCAGCAGTCCCGGACTATACCTCGAGCAGTACTTC
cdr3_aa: CASSPGLYLEQYF

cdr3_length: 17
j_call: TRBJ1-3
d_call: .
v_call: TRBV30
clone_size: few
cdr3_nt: TGTGCCTGGAGTAACCACCACGGGAGGTCCTTTGGAAACACCATATATTTT
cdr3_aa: CAWSNHHGRSFGNTIYF

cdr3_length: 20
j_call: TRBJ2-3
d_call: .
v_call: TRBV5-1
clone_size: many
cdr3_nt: TGCGCCAGCAGCAAAAACTTACGAACGGGACACCTCGCCTTCACAGATACGCAGTATTTT
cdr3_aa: CASSKNLRTGHLAFTDTQYF

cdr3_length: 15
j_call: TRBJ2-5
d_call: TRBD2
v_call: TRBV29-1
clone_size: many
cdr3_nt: TGCAGCGTTGAAGCCGGGAGGGTAATTGAAGAGACCCAGTACTTC
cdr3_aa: CSVEAGRVIEETQYF

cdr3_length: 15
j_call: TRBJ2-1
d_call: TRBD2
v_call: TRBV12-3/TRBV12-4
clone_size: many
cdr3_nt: TGTGCCAGCAGTCCTAGCGGGAGGTCTTACAATGAGCAGTTCTTC
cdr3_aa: CASSPSGRSYNEQFF

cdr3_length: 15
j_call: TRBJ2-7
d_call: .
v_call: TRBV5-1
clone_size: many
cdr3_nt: TGCGCCAGCAGCCTTGTTAGCGGTGAATTCTACGAGCAGTACTTC
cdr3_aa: CASSLVSGEFYEQYF

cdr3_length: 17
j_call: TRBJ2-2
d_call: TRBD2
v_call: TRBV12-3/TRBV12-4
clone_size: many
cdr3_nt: TGTGCCAGCACCCCCCGGGGTCTAGCGGGGATAGGCGGGGAGCTGTTTTTT
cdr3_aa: CASTPRGLAGIGGELFF

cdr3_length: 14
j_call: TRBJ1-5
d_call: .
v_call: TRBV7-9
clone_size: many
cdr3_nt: TGTGCCAGCAGCAGCCGGGACATTAATCAGCCCCAGCATTTT
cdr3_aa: CASSSRDINQPQHF

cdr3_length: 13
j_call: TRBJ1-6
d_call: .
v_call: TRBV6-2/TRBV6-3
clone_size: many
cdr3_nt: TGTGCCAGCAGACGGCAGGATAATTCACCCCTCCACTTT
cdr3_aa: CASRRQDNSPLHF